This record covers a single T cell receptor beta chain. One end of the junction varies from germline; a read error may be responsible. The CDR3 is 14 residues long. This sample is drawn from a study of blood T cells in healthy people across ages. Together with a sample-barcoded 5' primer, a J-beta primer mix was included in a second PCR lasting about 7 to 11 cycles. Each CDR3 protein is one row after TCRdb ran MiXCR on the 5' RACE reads. The sample has roughly 720,000 distinct CDR3 sequences; about 48% are singletons. V is TRBV12-3 or TRBV12-4 and J is TRBJ1-2; D perhaps matches TRBD1 (5 bases). Source material: blood. The origin of this receptor is a man older than 75 in good health. The chain's CDR3 is CANSFPPGYYGYTF. CDR3 bases: TGTGCCAACAGTTTCCCACCAGGGTACTATGGCTACACCTTC.